Shown below are 26 T cell receptor beta chains from a single sample sequenced in a study of Tregs in tolerant kidney transplant recipients. Sequencing used immunoSEQ multiplex PCR; TCRdb keeps in-frame clones, though not all of them. Altogether approximately 60,000 clones are present, over 75% being singletons, with the ten largest covering 3.8%. Related graft donors supplied nonmyeloablative bone marrow transplants, and mixed chimerism was transient. This specimen was CD4+ T cells from blood (PBMCs), taken 6 months after the transplant. All receptors come from a human patient who received a combined kidney and bone marrow transplant. Part of the T cells may come from the graft donor.

The J gene is TRBJ2-2, the V gene TRBV4-3; TRBD2 matches at 10 bases. The CDR3 has 17 amino acids. Germline CDR1 reads LGHNA; CDR2 reads YSLEER. Trimming removed 0 bases from V and 2 bases from J; junction bases left unmatched: 3. The CDR3 DNA reads TGCGCCAGCAGCCAAGAGGCTAGCGGGGGAAACACCGGGGAGCTGTTTTTT. This encodes CASSQEASGGNTGELFF.

In its sample, this clone was seen once. The chain is built from TRBV11-2 and TRBJ1-2; 8 bases are a match to TRBD1. Germline lookup yields CDR1 SGHAT and CDR2 FQNNGV. Trimming took 1 base from V and 4 from J; bases not matched to a gene: 8. The CDR3 runs to 16 residues. CDR3 amino acids: CASSLAATGVPYGYTF. CDR3 DNA sequence: TGTGCCAGCAGCTTAGCCGCGACAGGGGTTCCCTATGGCTACACCTTC.

The chain has TRBV15 and TRBJ1-2; D might be TRBD1 (5 bases). CDR3 length: 20 amino acids. Trimming took off 0 bases at V and 5 bases at J, with 28 bases between the two ends. The germline V gene has CDR1 LNHNV and CDR2 YYDKDF (reference sequence). The CDR3 DNA is TGTGCCACCAGCAGAGATGTGCCCCTCAACCAGGGCGCCGAATTATATGGCTACACCTTC. Amino acids: CATSRDVPLNQGAELYGYTF.

The chain has TRBV19 and TRBJ2-1; 7 positions match TRBD2. CDR3 length: 15 amino acids. V lost 4 bases to trimming and J lost 5 bases; unmatched junction nucleotides: 8. Germline V gene sequence: CDR1 LNHDA, CDR2 SQIVND (reference sequence). In DNA, the CDR3 is TGTGCCAGTAGTAGAGGTAGCGGGCTAAACAATGAGCAGTTCTTC. Protein sequence: CASSRGSGLNNEQFF.

This rearrangement joins TRBV5-1 to TRBJ2-2; D gene ambiguous. The CDR3 totals 14 residues. V lost 4 bases, J lost 2 bases, and 9 bases lay in between. Germline assignment: CDR1 SGHRS and CDR2 YFSETQ. CDR3 region: CASSHGYNTGELFF. The CDR3 DNA reads TGCGCCAGCAGCCACGGGTATAACACCGGGGAGCTGTTTTTT.

In this sample, this clone turned up once. This chain connects TRBV5-1 to TRBJ1-4; TRBD1 agrees at 8 bases. Trimming took 4 bases from V and 2 from J; bases not matched to a gene: 4. This CDR3 has 15 amino acids. Germline loops: CDR1 SGHRS, CDR2 YFSETQ. The DNA of the CDR3 is TGCGCCAGCAGCGACAACAGGGGGACTAATGAAAAACTGTTTTTT. Translated, it gives CASSDNRGTNEKLFF.

This chain uses TRBV4-2 with TRBJ2-3; TRBD2 matches 9 bases. CDR1 is LGHNA, CDR2 YNFKEQ, per germline. The CDR3 is made up of 16 amino acids. With 0 bases clipped from V and 5 bases from J, the junction kept 6 bases outside the gene matches. The DNA of the CDR3 is TGTGCCAGCAGCCAAGATGTTTCACTAGCGGGAGATACGCAGTATTTT. As protein: CASSQDVSLAGDTQYF.

The gene calls are TRBV27 and TRBJ2-6, with 7 bases matching TRBD2. The CDR3 totals 17 residues. J gave up 4 bases and V 1 base, and 7 bases lay outside the gene matches. The V gene's germline CDR1 is MNHEY and CDR2 SMNVEV (reference sequence). For the CDR3, the DNA is TGTGCCAGCAGTTTATGGTCCGGGAGGTGGGGGGCCAACGTCCTGACTTTC. This sequence encodes CASSLWSGRWGANVLTF.

V is TRBV6-1 and J is TRBJ1-2; 7 bases match TRBD1. Germline V gene data show CDR1 as MNHNS and CDR2 as SASEGT. This CDR3 comprises 15 residues. V lost 3 bases, J lost 4 bases, and 8 bases stayed unmatched. The CDR3 DNA reads TGTGCCAGCAGTGAGGGAAGACAGGGTGCCTATGGCTACACCTTC. It is translated as CASSEGRQGAYGYTF.

This clone occurred once. The genes are TRBV7-6 and TRBJ2-2; a possible D gene is TRBD1 (5 bases). V lost 0 bases to trimming and J lost 0 bases, with 8 bases between them. Germline V gene sequence: CDR1 SGHVS, CDR2 FNYEAQ. The CDR3 totals 16 residues. The CDR3 region has the DNA TGTGCCAGCAGCTTAGCGCCCAGGGCGAACACCGGGGAGCTGTTTTTT. It codes for CASSLAPRANTGELFF.

The sample holds one count of this clone. This chain uses TRBV7-2 with TRBJ1-2; no reliable D call. CDR1 and CDR2 from the germline V gene are SGHTA and FQGNSA. CDR3 length: 13 amino acids. Between the trimmed V and J ends, which lost 5 bases and 8 bases, there was a span of 15 bases. In nucleotides, the CDR3 is TGTGCCAGCAGCGTCGGAGGACCTGTAGGCTACACCTTC. The encoded protein is CASSVGGPVGYTF. Variable domain in full (rest from reference TRBV7-2 and TRBJ1-2): GAGVSQSPSNKVTEKGKDVELRCDPISGHTALYWYRQSLGQGLEFLIYFQGNSAPDKSGLPSDRFSAERTGGSVSTLTIQRTQQEDSAVYLCASSVGGPVGYTFGSGTRLTVV.

The V call is TRBV10-3, the J call TRBJ1-5, with 7 nucleotides matching TRBD1. V was clipped by 11 bases and J by 6 bases; unmatched bases: 13. This CDR3 region has 14 residues. Germline V gives CDR1 ENHRY, CDR2 SYGVKD. This CDR3 is CASAGAGGGQPQHF. CDR3 nucleotide sequence: TGTGCCTCAGCAGGTGCAGGGGGTGGTCAGCCCCAGCATTTT.

This chain uses TRBV19 with TRBJ2-5; 8 bases fit TRBD2. The J call may be in error: the DNA end matches TRBJ2-7 better. The CDR3 totals 14 residues. Germline CDR1 reads LNHDA; CDR2 reads SQIVND (reference sequence). CDR3 protein: CASSGLGAGGEQYF. CDR3 nucleotides: TGTGCCAGTAGTGGCTTGGGTGCGGGGGGCGAGCAGTACTTC.

The genes are TRBV28 and TRBJ1-1; D is ambiguous. Trimming took off 3 bases at V and 6 bases at J, with 14 bases between the two ends. The CDR3 runs to 14 residues. Germline assignment: CDR1 MDHEN and CDR2 SYDVKM. CDR3 in DNA: TGTGCCAGCAGTTTTGCCCCACGGAGCCCTGAAGCTTTCTTT. It yields the protein CASSFAPRSPEAFF.

The chain carries TRBV11-1 and TRBJ1-1, with a weak D call TRBD1 (6 bases). The CDR3 is 15 residues long. CDR1 is SGHAT and CDR2 is FQDESV in the germline V gene (reference sequence). V lost 5 bases and J lost 4, with 17 bases in between. The CDR3 here is CASSPEGGRGTEAFF. The CDR3 DNA is TGTGCCAGCAGCCCCGAGGGGGGGCGCGGCACTGAAGCTTTCTTT.

The chain combines TRBV7-3 with TRBJ2-1; D possibly corresponds to TRBD1 (6 bases). The CDR3 sequence is 13 residues long. Deletions cut 5 bases from V and 8 bases from J, with 13 bases between. Germline values: CDR1 SGHTA, CDR2 FQGTGA. The CDR3 coding sequence is TGTGCCAGCAGCACTCAGGGGAGCGATGAGCAGTTCTTC. Protein sequence: CASSTQGSDEQFF.

V usage is TRBV7-6 and J usage is TRBJ2-7, with D maybe TRBD1 (6 bases). Trimming pared 2 bases from V and 6 bases from J, leaving 14 bases between. The CDR3 length is 14 residues. The germline V gene has CDR1 SGHVS and CDR2 FNYEAQ. The CDR3 loop reads CASSLYPGASEQYF. In DNA form, the CDR3 reads TGTGCCAGCAGCTTATATCCAGGGGCTTCCGAGCAGTACTTC.

This chain links TRBV6-1 with TRBJ2-5; D is ambiguous. The V gene's germline CDR1 is MNHNS and CDR2 SASEGT. The ends were cut back, 4 bases at V and 5 bases at J, with 5 bases in the middle. The CDR3 runs 11 residues. CDR3: CASSARETQYF. The CDR3 coding sequence is TGTGCCAGCAGTGCTAGGGAGACCCAGTACTTC.

The chain recombines TRBV5-6 with TRBJ2-6, with D hard to call. V shed 2 bases and J shed 4 bases, with 10 bases lying between them. Germline V CDR1 and CDR2: SGHDT, YYEEEE. This CDR3 is 15 amino acids long. The CDR3 DNA reads as TGTGCCAGCAGCTTCGCGGTTTCCGGGGCCAACGTCCTGACTTTC. It translates to CASSFAVSGANVLTF.

The gene calls are TRBV5-1 and TRBJ2-3; D gene uncertain. V was trimmed by 4 bases and J by 0 bases, leaving 9 bases between them. Germline CDR1 and CDR2: SGHRS and YFSETQ. This CDR3 comprises 14 residues. The CDR3 DNA is TGCGCCAGCAGCCCGGGTGCTAGCACAGATACGCAGTATTTT. This encodes CASSPGASTDTQYF.

The chain recombines TRBV11-2 with TRBJ2-5; TRBD1 might be the D (6 bases). The germline gives CDR1 SGHAT, CDR2 FQNNGV. Trimming left V 2 bases short and J 5 bases short, with 9 bases between. This CDR3 is 13 amino acids long. CDR3 sequence reads: CASSLHRAETQYF. The CDR3, as DNA: TGTGCCAGCAGCTTACACAGGGCCGAGACCCAGTACTTC. Combining the CDR3 with reference TRBV11-2 and TRBJ2-5 gives the whole variable domain EAGVAQSPRYKIIEKRQSVAFWCNPISGHATLYWYQQILGQGPKLLIQFQNNGVVDDSQLPKDRFSAERLKGVDSTLKIQPAKLEDSAVYLCASSLHRAETQYFGPGTRLLVL.

The chain recombines TRBV30 with TRBJ1-5, with D unclear. V lost 5 bases to trimming and J lost 0 bases, with 11 bases between them. This CDR3 region has 14 residues. Germline loops: CDR1 GTSNPN, CDR2 SVGIG (reference sequence). The CDR3 DNA follows: TGTGCCTGGTTGTTACATCATAGCAATCAGCCCCAGCATTTT. It is translated as CAWLLHHSNQPQHF.

CDR3 in DNA: TGTGCCAGCAGCTTAGATCGAGCGGGGGGTACAGATACGCAGTATTTT. Protein product: CASSLDRAGGTDTQYF. The V gene is TRBV7-3, the J gene TRBJ2-3, with TRBD2 matching over 9 bases. V lost 2 bases to trimming and J lost 3 bases; unmatched junction nucleotides: 6. The length of the CDR3 is 16 residues. Germline CDR1 and CDR2: SGHTA and FQGTGA.

V gene TRBV6-5 combines with J gene TRBJ2-2, with D perhaps matching TRBD2 (5 bases). The length of the CDR3 is 15 residues. The germline V gene has CDR1 MNHEY and CDR2 SVGAGI. V was cut by 5 bases and J by 0 bases, with 10 bases left in between. CDR3 DNA: TGTGCCAGCAGTACGCTAGCTACGAACACCGGGGAGCTGTTTTTT. Encoded protein: CASSTLATNTGELFF.

The chain has TRBV2 and TRBJ2-7; 10 bases are a match to TRBD2. The CDR3 contains 16 residues. Trimming took 7 bases from V and 2 from J; bases not matched to a gene: 11. Germline-derived CDR1 and CDR2 are SNHLY and FYNNEI. The CDR3 is CASTSGLAGAPYEQYF. The DNA for the CDR3 is TGTGCCAGCACATCAGGTCTAGCGGGAGCCCCCTACGAGCAGTACTTC.

The rearrangement links TRBV5-1 to TRBJ2-3; 7 nucleotides line up with TRBD2. The CDR3 has 14 amino acids. CDR1 and CDR2 from the germline V gene are SGHRS and YFSETQ. V was clipped by 4 bases and J by 4 bases; unmatched bases: 6. The CDR3 spells CASSPTSVPDTQYF. CDR3 nucleotide sequence: TGCGCCAGCAGCCCCACTAGCGTCCCAGATACGCAGTATTTT.